This T cell receptor (beta chain) derives from a study of cytomegalovirus exposure and HLA in healthy donors. V lost 2 bases and J 3 bases, leaving 17 bases between the germline ends. The CDR3 has 16 residues. The germline V gene encodes CDR1 SGHDT and CDR2 YYEEEE. The PCR employed 60 Vbeta primers together with 13 Jbeta primers. The protocol was immunoSEQ multiplex PCR, while the TCRdb copy is restricted to in-frame clones and leaves out a portion. The sample contains some 150,000 clones, around 76% of which appear only once. The chain has TRBV5-6 and TRBJ1-2; D is uncertain. Sequencing was carried out using PBMCs. This clonotype originated in a woman younger than 45 in good health and CMV-seropositive. The CDR3 spells CASSLESGSIHYGYTF. For the CDR3, the DNA is TGTGCCAGCAGCTTAGAATCGGGGAGTATCCACTATGGCTACACCTTC. The variable domain in full, with the rest retrieved from reference TRBV5-6 and TRBJ1-2, is DAGVTQSPTHLIKTRGQQVTLRCSPKSGHDTVSWYQQALGQGPQFIFQYYEEEERQRGNFPDRFSGHQFPNYSSELNVNALLLGDSALYLCASSLESGSIHYGYTFGSGTRLTVV.